Included here is one T cell receptor (beta chain) sequence, with context. The antigen is not known. The entry originates in a study of shared clonotypes between healthy human individuals. Study outcomes and limitations: Sharing across four donors was seen in around 5% of naive CD4 clonotypes.

CD45RA-negative memory and CD45RA+ naive subsets were split from the CD4+ cells. V was trimmed by 0 bases and J by 6 bases, leaving 7 bases between them. Per germline, CDR1 SGHKS and CDR2 YYEKEE (reference sequence). The CDR3 has 12 residues. The material for each subset, its genomic DNA, was split evenly across several immunoSEQ plates. Sequenced by immunoSEQ multiplex PCR; TCRdb stores in-frame clones only, minus some. The table includes some 1.4 million clones, roughly 96% detected once. Sequencing was performed on naive CD4+ T cells sorted from blood. Subset: CD45RA+ positively selected. The origin of this receptor is a man aged 25 to 40 in good health. V and J are TRBV5-5 and TRBJ2-7; D is unresolved. CDR3 loop: CASSLGVIEQYF. Here the CDR3 DNA reads TGTGCCAGCAGCTTGGGCGTGATCGAGCAGTACTTC.